This T cell receptor (beta chain) was obtained from a study of tumor-infiltrating lymphocytes in oesophageal squamous cell carcinoma. This clonotype was observed a handful of times. One junction end does not reproduce the germline sequence, and a read error may be involved. The CDR3 totals 14 residues. From germline, CDR1 is SGHDN and CDR2 FVKESK. MiXCR, applied by TCRdb to the PCR reads, yields one record per CDR3 protein. The sample has tens of thousands of distinct CDR3 sequences, approximately 37% seen once. The clonotype was recovered from a female donor with esophageal squamous cell carcinoma. The chain links TRBV14 to TRBJ2-4; D possibly corresponds to TRBD1 (7 bases). Sequencing was done on a sample of esophageal tumor tissue. The CDR3 sequence is CASSQERDSHEQYF. CDR3 nucleotide sequence: TGTGCCAGCAGCCAAGAGCGGGACAGCCACGAGCAGTACTTT.